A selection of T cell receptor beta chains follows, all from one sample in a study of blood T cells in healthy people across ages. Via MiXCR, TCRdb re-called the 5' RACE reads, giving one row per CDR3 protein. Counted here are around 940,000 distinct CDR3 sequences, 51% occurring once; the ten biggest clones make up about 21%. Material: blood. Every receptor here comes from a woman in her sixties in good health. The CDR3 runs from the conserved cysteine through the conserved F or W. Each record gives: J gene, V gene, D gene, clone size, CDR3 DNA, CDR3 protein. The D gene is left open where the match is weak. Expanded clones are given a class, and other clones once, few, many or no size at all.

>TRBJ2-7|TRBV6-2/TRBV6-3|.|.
TGTGCCAGCAGCCGTCCCTCGTTTCTCAGCGCCATGACCTACGAGCAGTACTTC
CASSRPSFLSAMTYEQYF
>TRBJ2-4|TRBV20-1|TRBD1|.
TGCAGTGCTAGTAGGGGACAGGCCGGGCAGTACTTC
CSASRGQAGQYF
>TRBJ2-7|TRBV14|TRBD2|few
TGTGCCAGCAGAGAGACTAGCGGGCGTTCCTACGAGCAGTACTTC
CASRETSGRSYEQYF
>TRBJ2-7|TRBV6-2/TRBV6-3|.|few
TGTGCCAGCAGTTACTCGGACTACGAGCAGTACTTC
CASSYSDYEQYF
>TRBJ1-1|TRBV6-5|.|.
TGTGCTAGCAGTTTATCTTCAGGGGTTTGGACTGAAGCTTTCTTT
CASSLSSGVWTEAFF
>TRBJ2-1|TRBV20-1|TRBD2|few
TGCAGTGCTAGACGTAGCGGGTTCGGTAACAATGAGCAGTTCTTC
CSARRSGFGNNEQFF
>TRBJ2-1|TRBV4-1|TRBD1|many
TGCGCCAGCAGCCAATCTGTGACAGGGGGTTACAATGAGCAGTTCTTC
CASSQSVTGGYNEQFF
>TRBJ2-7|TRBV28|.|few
TGTGCCAGCAGTTCTTGGCACGAGCAGTACTTC
CASSSWHEQYF
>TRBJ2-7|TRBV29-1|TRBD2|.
TGCAGCGTTTGGACTAGCGGGAGTGGAGAGCAGTACTTC
CSVWTSGSGEQYF
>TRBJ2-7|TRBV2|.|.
TGTGCCAGCAGCGCCACCGGGGTAGACCTCGAGCAGTACTTC
CASSATGVDLEQYF
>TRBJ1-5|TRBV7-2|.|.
TGTGCCAGCAGCCTTGGGACCACGGGGCAGCCCCAGCATTTT
CASSLGTTGQPQHF
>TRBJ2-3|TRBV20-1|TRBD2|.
TGCAGTGCTTTGACGACTAGCGGTAGCACAGCTACGCAGTATTTT
CSALTTSGSTATQYF
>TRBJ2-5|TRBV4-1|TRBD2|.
TGCGCCAGCAGCCAATCCCCTAGCGGTGCGGGGCCCCAAGAGACCCAGTACTTC
CASSQSPSGAGPQETQYF